The 8 T cell receptor beta chains in this list originate from one sample, sequenced in a study of CXCR3-negative and CXCR3-positive naive CD8 T cells. Overall study results and limits: Naive cells positive for CXCR3 carried more hydrophobic TRB CDR3s than CXCR3-negative ones.

UMI-labeled TRB cDNA libraries were prepared by 5' RACE. No DNA is given; TCRdb re-called the 5' RACE reads and lists each CDR3 protein once. The sample is made up of approximately 100,000 distinct CDR3 sequences, and the top ten hold 0.36% of it. These TCRs' antigens remain unknown. Sequencing was performed on naive CXCR3+ CD8+ T cells from blood. Regarding subset: CD45RO-CCR7+CD27+CD95- naive CD8+ T cells expressing CXCR3 (TNR3+). The receptors here all came from a human donor in good health. Some clones in this sample may be carry-over from other donors' samples.

The chain combines TRBV7-8 with TRBJ2-1; there is no DNA to check the TCRdb D call of TRBD2. CDR3 length: 16 residues. Germline lookup yields CDR1 SGHVS and CDR2 FQNEAQ. The CDR3 here is CASSLGGGRGYNEQFF. Full variable domain (rest looked up from reference TRBV7-8 and TRBJ2-1): GAGVSQSPRYKVAKRGQDVALRCDPISGHVSLFWYQQALGQGPEFLTYFQNEAQLDKSGLPSDRFFAERPEGSVSTLKIQRTQQEDSAVYLCASSLGGGRGYNEQFFGPGTRLTVL.

The rearrangement uses TRBV20-1 and TRBJ2-1. This CDR3 comprises 17 residues. The germline V gene has CDR1 DFQATT and CDR2 SNEGSKA (reference sequence). The CDR3: CSARERAYGRAYNEQFF.

The genes are TRBV4-3 and TRBJ1-2. This CDR3 has 14 residues. From germline, CDR1 is LGHNA and CDR2 YSLEER. Here the CDR3 reads CASSQDAGIGGYTF.

V usage is TRBV27 and J usage is TRBJ1-1; as DNA is missing, the TRBD1 call by TCRdb cannot be tested. In germline, CDR1 is MNHEY, CDR2 SMNVEV (reference sequence). CDR3 length: 14 residues. The CDR3 reads CASRGQGGNTEAFF.

The chain has TRBV9 and TRBJ2-3; the TRBD1 assignment by TCRdb is unverifiable without DNA. The CDR3 extends over 14 amino acids. CDR1 SGDLS and CDR2 YYNGEE come from the germline V gene. The CDR3 loop reads CASSIGTDRNTQYF.

The chain is built from TRBV7-9 and TRBJ1-2; TCRdb indicates TRBD1, and absent DNA this call remains unverified. CDR3 length: 18 amino acids. CDR1 is SEHNR, CDR2 FQNEAQ, per germline (reference sequence). CDR3 sequence: CASSTALIGQGERYGYTF.

The V and J genes are TRBV10-2 and TRBJ2-1; lacking DNA, the TRBD2 call made by TCRdb goes unchecked. This CDR3 is 15 amino acids long. The germline CDR1 and CDR2 sequences are WSHSY and SAAADI. The CDR3 sequence: CASSRLAGGPDEQFF.

The chain combines TRBV7-2 with TRBJ1-5. CDR3 length equals 13 residues. The germline V gene has CDR1 SGHTA and CDR2 FQGNSA. The CDR3 here is CASSSDSNQPQHF. Based on the CDR3 plus reference TRBV7-2 and TRBJ1-5, the full variable domain is GAGVSQSPSNKVTEKGKDVELRCDPISGHTALYWYRQSLGQGLEFLIYFQGNSAPDKSGLPSDRFSAERTGGSVSTLTIQRTQQEDSAVYLCASSSDSNQPQHFGDGTRLSIL.